The 27 T cell receptor beta chains reported below all come from one sample, sequenced in a study of blood T cell repertoires in COVID-19. The repertoire was sequenced with immunoSEQ multiplex PCR; TCRdb's copy has only in-frame clones and lacks some. The sample shows approximately 390,000 clones, just under 90% of them seen only once. What was sequenced was PBMCs or T cells enriched from blood (not recorded which). These receptors were taken from a woman between 45 and 60 years old who had recovered from COVID-19.

CDR3 DNA: TGTGCCAGCAGCCCCCCGGGACAGGGGGCCGGGGAGCTGTTTTTT. This translates into CASSPPGQGAGELFF. The chain uses TRBV7-9 and TRBJ2-2; 11 nucleotides agree with TRBD1. Germline V gene sequence: CDR1 SEHNR, CDR2 FQNEAQ (reference sequence). CDR3 size: 15 residues. The V gene end was trimmed by 5 bases and the J gene end by 6 bases; junction bases not matched to a gene: 5.

The chain carries TRBV19 and TRBJ1-6, with 10 positions matching TRBD1. V lost 4 bases to trimming and J lost 2 bases; unmatched junction nucleotides: 14. Per germline, CDR1 LNHDA and CDR2 SQIVND (reference sequence). The CDR3 consists of 20 residues. Here the CDR3 DNA reads TGTGCCAGTAGTAAGGGACCGGGACAGGGGATGTGGACCTATAATTCACCCCTCCACTTT. It translates to CASSKGPGQGMWTYNSPLHF.

The chain is built from TRBV5-1 and TRBJ1-2, with TRBD1 matching 10 bases. CDR3 length equals 14 residues. V dropped 5 bases and J dropped 3; count of bases not matched to a gene: 4. CDR1 and CDR2 (germline): SGHRS, YFSETQ. CDR3 bases: TGCGCCAGCAGGTCGACAGGGGGCGACTATGGCTACACCTTC. This translates into CASRSTGGDYGYTF.

The chain has TRBV6-7 and TRBJ1-1; possible D gene TRBD1, 5 bases. TRBV6-7 is flagged as an ORF with uncertain function. CDR3 length: 15 amino acids. Trimming shortened V by 4 bases and J by 5 bases, and 17 bases separated the two germline ends. The CDR3 coding sequence is TGTGCCAGCAGTTCCCAGGGACCCGGGGGAACTGAAGCTTTCTTT. It encodes CASSSQGPGGTEAFF.

The V and J genes are TRBV7-2 and TRBJ1-2; 7 bases agree with TRBD1. The V and J ends lost 6 bases and 7 bases, in that order; junction bases with no gene match: 17. This CDR3 comprises 16 residues. Germline V CDR1 and CDR2: SGHTA, FQGNSA. The chain's CDR3 is CASSLTGQSFAGGYTF. Here the CDR3 DNA reads TGTGCCAGCAGTTTAACGGGACAGAGCTTCGCGGGTGGCTACACCTTC.

The J gene is TRBJ1-5, the V gene TRBV9; D remains unclear. The CDR3 contains 13 residues. In germline, CDR1 is SGDLS, CDR2 YYNGEE. Trimming pared 3 bases from V and 3 bases from J, leaving 7 bases between. This chain's CDR3 is CASSADNNQPQHF. The CDR3, as DNA: TGTGCCAGCAGCGCAGACAACAATCAGCCCCAGCATTTT.

The J gene is TRBJ1-1, the V gene TRBV7-2, with D hard to call. Germline CDR1 is SGHTA and CDR2 is FQGNSA. This CDR3 is built from 16 residues. V lost 5 bases and J lost 0, with 16 bases in between. The CDR3, as DNA: TGTGCCAGCAGCCCCAGAGGGTCCATCCTGAACACTGAAGCTTTCTTT. Encoded protein: CASSPRGSILNTEAFF.

The table lists this clone with a count of one. V and J are TRBV12-2 and TRBJ2-7; the tabulated D call, TRBD2, remains unverified against the DNA. TRBV12-2 is assigned pseudogene status. CDR3 length: 13 amino acids. CDR3 sequence: CASRFGLAREQYF. DNA of the CDR3: TGTGCAAGTCGCTTCGGACTGGCACGCGAGCAGTACTTC.

The chain employs TRBV13 and TRBJ1-1; no firm D call. The CDR3 has 14 residues. V was pared by 3 bases and J by 0 bases, with 8 bases between. CDR1 is PRHDT, CDR2 FYEKMQ, per germline (reference sequence). The CDR3 protein is CASSLRAMNTEAFF. In DNA form, the CDR3 reads TGTGCCAGCAGCTTGAGGGCTATGAACACTGAAGCTTTCTTT.

The V gene is TRBV28, the J gene TRBJ1-2; possible D gene TRBD1, 6 bases. Germline V gene data show CDR1 as MDHEN and CDR2 as SYDVKM. This CDR3 spans 15 amino acids. V was shortened by 5 bases and J by 1 base, with 14 bases between the two germline ends. CDR3 protein: CASSRFGGRNYGYTF. For the CDR3, the DNA is TGTGCCAGCAGTCGCTTTGGGGGCCGTAACTATGGCTACACCTTC.

The chain employs TRBV4-1 and TRBJ1-2; no definite D call. The CDR3 runs to 13 residues. V lost 0 bases, J lost 7 bases, and 9 bases lay in between. Germline V gene sequence: CDR1 MGHRA, CDR2 YSYEKL. The CDR3 region is CASSQDNALGYTF. The CDR3 nucleotides read TGCGCCAGCAGCCAAGACAACGCACTTGGCTACACCTTC.

This clone has just one count. The V gene is TRBV12-5, the J gene TRBJ2-3, with D perhaps TRBD1 (5 bases). Trimming left V 3 bases short and J 3 bases short, with 7 bases between. The CDR3 spans 13 residues. Per germline, CDR1 LGHNT and CDR2 FRNRAP. The CDR3 sequence: CASGLQATDTQYF. The CDR3 nucleotides are TGTGCTAGTGGTTTACAGGCAACAGATACGCAGTATTTT.

The V and J genes are TRBV4-2 and TRBJ2-2, with 7 bases matching TRBD2. This CDR3 contains 15 residues. CDR1 LGHNA and CDR2 YNFKEQ come from the germline V gene. The junction had 1 base not matched to a gene; V was cut back by 0 bases and J by 3 bases. In DNA form, the CDR3 reads TGTGCCAGCAGCCAAGATGGACTAGACACCGGGGAGCTGTTTTTT. Amino acids: CASSQDGLDTGELFF.

J is TRBJ2-5 and V is TRBV5-1, with 9 bases aligning to TRBD2. Losses at the gene ends were 2 bases for V and 2 bases for J; bases not matched to a gene: 13. The CDR3 runs to 18 residues. Germline V gene sequence: CDR1 SGHRS, CDR2 YFSETQ. The CDR3 here is CASSLAGGQGARQETQYF. CDR3 bases: TGCGCCAGCAGCTTAGCGGGGGGCCAAGGGGCCAGACAAGAGACCCAGTACTTC. Looking up the rest from reference TRBV5-1 and TRBJ2-5 gives the full variable domain: KAGVTQTPRYLIKTRGQQVTLSCSPISGHRSVSWYQQTPGQGLQFLFEYFSETQRNKGNFPGRFSGRQFSNSRSEMNVSTLELGDSALYLCASSLAGGQGARQETQYFGPGTRLLVL.

J is TRBJ1-4 and V is TRBV7-9; 7 positions match TRBD1. V was pared by 4 bases and J by 4 bases, with 6 bases of the junction left unmatched. The CDR3 loop spans 15 amino acids. Per germline, CDR1 SEHNR and CDR2 FQNEAQ (reference sequence). CDR3 sequence reads: CASSYSGQNNEKLFF. DNA for the CDR3: TGTGCCAGCAGCTATTCGGGACAGAATAATGAAAAACTGTTTTTT.

The rearrangement uses TRBV19 and TRBJ1-1; the D is unclear. The V end was cut by 4 bases, the J end by 1 base, with 13 bases between. The CDR3 covers 15 residues. The V gene's germline CDR1 is LNHDA and CDR2 SQIVND (reference sequence). The CDR3 protein is CASSRVETGNTEAFF. CDR3 nucleotide sequence: TGTGCCAGTAGTAGAGTGGAGACTGGGAACACTGAAGCTTTCTTT.

The chain carries TRBV6-2 or TRBV6-3 and TRBJ2-7; 7 bases agree with TRBD2. CDR3 length: 15 residues. V gave up 5 bases and J gave up 4 bases; unmatched junction bases: 11. The germline V gene has CDR1 MNHEY and CDR2 SVGEGT. The CDR3 here is CASSTLVTGGYEQYF. The CDR3 nucleotides are TGTGCCAGCAGTACCCTCGTGACGGGGGGATACGAGCAGTACTTC.

This chain joins TRBV19 and TRBJ1-1, with a possible D match to TRBD1 (6 bases). Trimming stripped 6 bases from V and 1 base from J, with 12 bases between. The CDR3 is made up of 14 amino acids. Germline assignment: CDR1 LNHDA and CDR2 SQIVND (reference sequence). The CDR3 here is CASRRRTANTEAFF. The DNA of the CDR3 is TGTGCCAGTAGGCGCCGGACAGCGAACACTGAAGCTTTCTTT. The full variable domain, completed using reference TRBV19 and TRBJ1-1, is DGGITQSPKYLFRKEGQNVTLSCEQNLNHDAMYWYRQDPGQGLRLIYYSQIVNDFQKGDIAEGYSVSREKKESFPLTVTSAQKNPTAFYLCASRRRTANTEAFFGQGTRLTVV.

V is TRBV7-8 and J is TRBJ2-5; 11 nucleotides align to TRBD2. Unmatched junction bases numbered 16, after V lost 5 bases and J lost 5 bases. The germline V gene has CDR1 SGHVS and CDR2 FQNEAQ. This CDR3 is 18 amino acids long. The CDR3 here is CASSTTSGSGGAWETQYF. In DNA, the CDR3 is TGTGCCAGCAGCACAACATCTGGTAGCGGGGGGGCCTGGGAGACCCAGTACTTC.

This clone was observed a few times. The chain is built from TRBV5-1 and TRBJ2-3; unclear D gene. This CDR3 is 15 amino acids long. The V and J ends lost 0 bases and 5 bases respectively, with 13 bases between them. Germline V gene lookup returns CDR1 SGHRS and CDR2 YFSETQ. The chain's CDR3 is CASSLDGGSEDTQYF. The CDR3 DNA is TGCGCCAGCAGCTTGGATGGCGGATCCGAAGATACGCAGTATTTT.

As for this clone: At one end the junction does not follow the germline gene, possibly because of a read error. The rearrangement uses TRBV3-1 (or the pseudogene TRBV3-2) and TRBJ1-1; TRBD1 is a possible D gene (6 bases). The germline gives CDR1 LGHDT, CDR2 YNNKEL (reference sequence). There are 15 residues in the CDR3. Written as DNA, the CDR3 is TGTGCCAGCAGCCAAAGAATAAACCGGGACACCGAAGCTTTCTTT. It translates to CASSQRINRDTEAFF.

The V and J genes are TRBV9 and TRBJ1-5; TRBD1 is a possible D gene (5 bases). In germline, CDR1 is SGDLS, CDR2 YYNGEE. The ends were cut back, 0 bases at V and 8 bases at J, with 15 bases in the middle. This CDR3 has 15 amino acids. The CDR3 protein is CASSVGQGGLEPQHF. DNA of the CDR3: TGTGCCAGCAGCGTAGGTCAGGGAGGTTTGGAGCCCCAGCATTTT.

The genes are TRBV7-2 and TRBJ1-2; 8 bases align to TRBD1. Germline loops: CDR1 SGHTA, CDR2 FQGNSA. CDR3 size: 15 residues. The ends lost 5 bases at V and 8 bases at J; junction bases unmatched: 13. The CDR3 sequence: CASSPSGTGRWGYTF. CDR3 DNA: TGTGCCAGCAGCCCATCTGGGACAGGCCGCTGGGGCTACACCTTC.

The chain links TRBV19 to TRBJ2-5, with D perhaps TRBD1 (6 bases). The CDR3 length is 17 residues. Germline V gives CDR1 LNHDA, CDR2 SQIVND (reference sequence). The ends were cut back, 3 bases at V and 0 bases at J, with 17 bases in the middle. The CDR3 region is CASSMTGLLSYQETQYF. The CDR3 DNA sequence: TGTGCCAGTAGTATGACAGGACTTCTATCATACCAAGAGACCCAGTACTTC.

This clone was counted a few times. The chain recombines TRBV6-5 with TRBJ1-6; 8 bases match TRBD1. CDR1 and CDR2 from the germline V gene are MNHEY and SVGAGI. This CDR3 contains 15 residues. J gave up 7 bases and V 6 bases, and 8 bases lay outside the gene matches. CDR3 region: CASRGAGTGNSPLHF. Written as DNA, the CDR3 is TGTGCCAGCAGGGGGGCCGGGACAGGAAATTCACCCCTCCACTTT.

V gene TRBV6-4 combines with J gene TRBJ2-3; 7 nucleotides line up with TRBD1. This CDR3 region has 15 residues. Per germline, CDR1 MRHNA and CDR2 SNTAGT. The V gene end was trimmed by 7 bases and the J gene end by 0 bases; junction bases not matched to a gene: 7. The CDR3 DNA reads as TGTGCCAGCAAAAGCCGGGACAGAAGCACAGATACGCAGTATTTT. Protein product: CASKSRDRSTDTQYF.

V is TRBV5-1 and J is TRBJ1-2, with 9 bases aligning to TRBD1. V was pared by 0 bases and J by 5 bases, with 5 bases of the junction left unmatched. The CDR3 totals 15 residues. Germline lookup yields CDR1 SGHRS and CDR2 YFSETQ. CDR3 in amino acids: CASSLGSGQGYGYTF. CDR3 DNA: TGCGCCAGCAGCTTGGGGTCGGGACAGGGTTATGGCTACACCTTC.